The T cell receptor beta chain described here comes from a study of T cells expressing NK-cell markers. Study-level information: Sorted CD3+CD56+NKG2C+, CD3+CD56+NKG2C- and CD3+CD56-NKG2C+ T cells supplied TCR beta repertoires. The sequencing cohort of eight donors included seven HCMV-seropositive individuals and one seronegative individual.

Study results and caveats: The CD3+CD56-NKG2C+ fraction of a few donors was also led by these clonotypes.

Germline V CDR1 and CDR2: LGHNA, YNFKEQ. This CDR3 contains 15 residues. Libraries used 5'RACE template switching adding universal primer site and UMIs. TCRdb re-called the 5' RACE reads and catalogs CDR3 proteins one per entry, DNA excluded. The sample yields about 260,000 distinct CDR3 sequences, of which the top ten take up 4% to 5%. Regarding this clonotype: The antigen remains undetermined.

The V gene is TRBV4-2, the J gene TRBJ2-7; TCRdb's D call, TRBD2, is unchecked because there is no DNA. This TCR came from a woman aged 18-70 years in good health. The sample taken for sequencing was blood T cells: a sorted CD56 or NKG2C T cell subset, CD4+ or CD8+ T cells, or bulk PBMC T cells (not recorded which). Here the CDR3 reads CASSQEGLRGYEQYF.